This T cell receptor beta chain is from a study of CDR3 diversity in severe acne. Germline CDR1 and CDR2: ENHRY and SYGVKD. This CDR3 comprises 15 residues. Trimming stripped 6 bases from V and 4 bases from J, with 18 bases between. This clonotype has a handful of counts. TCRdb redid the calling of the PCR reads with MiXCR, one entry per CDR3 protein. The table records around 83,000 distinct CDR3 sequences, 49% of them present only once. This chain links TRBV10-3 with TRBJ2-5; a possible D gene is TRBD1 (5 bases). The source material was blood. This receptor was identified in a male donor with severe acne vulgaris. For the CDR3, the DNA is TGTGCCATCAGGTCGGAACAGGCTCACGGAGAGACCCAGTACTTC. Translating gives CAIRSEQAHGETQYF.